This record looks at one T cell receptor beta chain sequence and its context. What it binds is unknown. The CDR3 extends over 16 amino acids. V dropped 1 base and J dropped 4; count of bases not matched to a gene: 8. CDR1 is SGDLS, CDR2 YYNGEE, per germline. The PCR template was genomic DNA. Multiplex PCR with 30 forward and 13 reverse primers amplified the TCR beta CDR3. Via MiXCR, TCRdb re-called the multiplex PCR reads, giving one row per CDR3 protein. The sample consists of 250,000 or so distinct CDR3 sequences, roughly 50% of them appearing once. The data were taken from a study of type 1 and type 2 diabetes patients. Looking at the study overall: Donors were type 1 diabetes, type 2 diabetes, or nondiabetic controls. Sequencing for the whole study yielded around 19 million paired-end reads.

Study-level points and caveats: With limited T2D and control samples, some T1D-only expanded clones may not be T1D-specific.

The source material was peripheral blood mononuclear cells (PBMCs). The rearrangement links TRBV9 to TRBJ1-2, with TRBD1 matching 9 bases. The source of this sequence is a man aged 18 to 29 with type 2 diabetes. The CDR3 bases are TGTGCCAGCAGCGTACAGGGGACAGGGTACGGCTATGGCTACACCTTC. Translation: CASSVQGTGYGYGYTF.